The clone carrying this T cell receptor (beta chain) has a count of ten or more. The antigen remains unidentified. The entry originates in a study of vaccination and CD4 T cells after COVID-19. An Oncomine TCR Beta short-read assay was used to sequence the DNA from cultured CD4+ T cells. Researchers extracted genomic DNA from CD4+ T cells that had been cultured. TCRdb fed the PCR reads into MiXCR, producing one record per CDR3 protein. In the table there are about 22,000 distinct CDR3 sequences, 30% to 35% of which are singletons. The time point is: late sampling 161 to 241 days after vaccination in a few convalescent patients. Indicated treatment: roughly 10-day PBMC culture with coronavirus spike peptide pools or control peptides (ViraFEST assay). This specimen was CD4+ T cells from blood, cultured in vitro, taken about 7 months after SARS-CoV-2 vaccination. This TCR came from a human donor who had recovered from COVID-19.

The CDR3 bases are TGTGCCAGCAGTTACCGACCGACAGGGGCGACCTACGAGCAGTACTTC. It is translated as CASSYRPTGATYEQYF. The chain uses TRBV6-5 and TRBJ2-7, with 8 positions matching TRBD1. The CDR3 totals 16 residues. Germline-derived CDR1 and CDR2 are MNHEY and SVGAGI. The ends lost 2 bases at V and 2 bases at J; junction bases unmatched: 8.